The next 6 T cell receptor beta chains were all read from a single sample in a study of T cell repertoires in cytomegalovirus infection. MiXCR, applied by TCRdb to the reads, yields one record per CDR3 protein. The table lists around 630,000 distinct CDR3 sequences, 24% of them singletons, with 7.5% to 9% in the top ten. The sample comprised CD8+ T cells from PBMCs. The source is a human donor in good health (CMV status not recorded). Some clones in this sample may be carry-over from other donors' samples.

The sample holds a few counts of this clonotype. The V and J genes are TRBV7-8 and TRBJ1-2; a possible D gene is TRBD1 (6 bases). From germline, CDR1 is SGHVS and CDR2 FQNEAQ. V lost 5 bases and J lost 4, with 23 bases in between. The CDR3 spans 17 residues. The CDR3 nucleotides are TGTGCCAGCAGCCCGACGTATGTTTGGACAGCAGGCTATGGCTACACCTTC. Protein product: CASSPTYVWTAGYGYTF.

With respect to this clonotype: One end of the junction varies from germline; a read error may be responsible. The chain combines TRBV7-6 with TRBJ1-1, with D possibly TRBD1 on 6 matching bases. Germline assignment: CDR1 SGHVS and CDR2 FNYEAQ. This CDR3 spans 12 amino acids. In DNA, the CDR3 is TGTACCAGCAGTATGGGGGCCACTGAAGCTTTCTTT. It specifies CTSSMGATEAFF.

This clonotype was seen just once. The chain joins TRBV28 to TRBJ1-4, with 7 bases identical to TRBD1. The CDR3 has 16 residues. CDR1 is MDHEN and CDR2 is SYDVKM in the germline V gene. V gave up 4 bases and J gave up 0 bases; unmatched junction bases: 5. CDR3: CASSSTGVATNEKLFF. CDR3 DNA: TGTGCCAGCAGTTCTACAGGGGTTGCAACTAATGAAAAACTGTTTTTT.

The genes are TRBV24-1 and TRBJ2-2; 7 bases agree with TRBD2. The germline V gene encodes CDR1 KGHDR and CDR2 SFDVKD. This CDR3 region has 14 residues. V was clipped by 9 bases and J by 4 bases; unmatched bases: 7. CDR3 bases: TGTGCCACCTGGACGGGGGAGGGCACCGGGGAGCTGTTTTTT. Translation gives CATWTGEGTGELFF.

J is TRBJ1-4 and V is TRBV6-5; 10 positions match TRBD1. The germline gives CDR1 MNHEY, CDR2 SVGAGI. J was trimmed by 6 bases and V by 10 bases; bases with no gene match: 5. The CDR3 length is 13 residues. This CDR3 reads CATSGTGDEKLFF. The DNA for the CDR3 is TGTGCCACGTCCGGGACAGGGGATGAAAAACTGTTTTTT.

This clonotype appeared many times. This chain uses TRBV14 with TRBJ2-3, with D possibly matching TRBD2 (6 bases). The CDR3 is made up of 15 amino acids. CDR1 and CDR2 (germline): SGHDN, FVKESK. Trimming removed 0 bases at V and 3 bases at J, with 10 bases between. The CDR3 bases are TGTGCCAGCAGCCAAGATTTTCGGGGGACAGATACGCAGTATTTT. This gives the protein CASSQDFRGTDTQYF.